Described below is a single T cell receptor (beta chain) sequence and its context. Its antigen is undetermined. These data belong to a study of OX40 agonist ivuxolimab in advanced cancers. Overall study: Patients assigned to dose escalation were diagnosed with hepatocellular carcinoma, melanoma, renal cell or head and neck cancer. A male proportion of about 84% was recorded, with mean age 60 years and range roughly 23 to 85.

TCRdb keeps only in-frame clones here, not all; method: immunoSEQ multiplex PCR. The top ten clones hold 1.1% of a sample with some 70,000 clones, approximately 90% of them seen once. Notes on the study in general: The authors also found low normalized T-cell clonal expansion in some nonresponders. At 0.1 to 3.0 mg/kg and by week 6, CD4+ and CD8+ T cells in the blood had expanded clonally.

The CDR3 has 14 amino acids. Germline CDR1 is MNHNS and CDR2 is SASEGT. Losses at the gene ends were 6 bases for V and 9 bases for J; bases not matched to a gene: 11. The rearrangement uses TRBV6-1 and TRBJ2-1, with 7 bases aligning to TRBD1. The source material was CD4+ or CD8+ T cells sorted from blood, sampled in a trial of the OX40 agonist ivuxolimab. The clonotype originates from an adult with an advanced solid tumor such as melanoma, head and neck, liver or kidney cancer. For the CDR3, the DNA is TGTGCCAGCAGAAGTGGACAGGTGACGAGTGAGCAGTTCTTC. It is translated as CASRSGQVTSEQFF.